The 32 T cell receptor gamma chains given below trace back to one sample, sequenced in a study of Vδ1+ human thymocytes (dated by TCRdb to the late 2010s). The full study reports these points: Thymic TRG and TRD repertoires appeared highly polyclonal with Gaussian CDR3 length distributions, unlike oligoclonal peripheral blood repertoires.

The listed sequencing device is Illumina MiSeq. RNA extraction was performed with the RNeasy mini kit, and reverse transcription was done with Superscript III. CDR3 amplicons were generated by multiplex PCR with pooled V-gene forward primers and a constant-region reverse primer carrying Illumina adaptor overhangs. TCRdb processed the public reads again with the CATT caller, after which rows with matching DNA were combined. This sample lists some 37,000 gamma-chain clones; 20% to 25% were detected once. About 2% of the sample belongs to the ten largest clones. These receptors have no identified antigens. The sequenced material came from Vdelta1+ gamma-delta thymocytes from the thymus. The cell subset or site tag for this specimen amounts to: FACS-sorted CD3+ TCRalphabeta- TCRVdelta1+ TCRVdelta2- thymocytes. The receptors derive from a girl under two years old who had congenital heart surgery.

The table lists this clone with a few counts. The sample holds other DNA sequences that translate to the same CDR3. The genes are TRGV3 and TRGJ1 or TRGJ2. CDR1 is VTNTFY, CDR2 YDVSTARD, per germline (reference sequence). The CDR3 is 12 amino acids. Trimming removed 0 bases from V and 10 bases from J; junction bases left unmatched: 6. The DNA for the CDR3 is TGTGCCACCTGGGACAGGCGGCACAAGAAACTCTTT. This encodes CATWDRRHKKLF.

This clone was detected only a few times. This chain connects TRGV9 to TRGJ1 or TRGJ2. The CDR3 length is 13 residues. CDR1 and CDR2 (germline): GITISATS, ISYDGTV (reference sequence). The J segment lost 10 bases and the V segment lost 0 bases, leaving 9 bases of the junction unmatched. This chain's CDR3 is CALWEVRKGKKLF. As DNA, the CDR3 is TGTGCCTTGTGGGAGGTGCGGAAGGGAAAGAAACTCTTT.

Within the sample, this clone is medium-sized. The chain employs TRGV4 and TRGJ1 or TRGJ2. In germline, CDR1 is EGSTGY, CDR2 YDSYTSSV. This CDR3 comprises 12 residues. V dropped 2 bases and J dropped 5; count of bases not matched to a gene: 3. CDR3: CATWDADYKKLF. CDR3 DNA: TGTGCCACCTGGGATGCGGATTATAAGAAACTCTTT.

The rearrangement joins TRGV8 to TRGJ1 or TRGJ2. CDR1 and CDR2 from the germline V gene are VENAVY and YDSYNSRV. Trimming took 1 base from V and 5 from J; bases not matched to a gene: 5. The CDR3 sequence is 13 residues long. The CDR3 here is CATWDRIHYKKLF. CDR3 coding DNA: TGTGCCACCTGGGATAGAATTCATTATAAGAAACTCTTT.

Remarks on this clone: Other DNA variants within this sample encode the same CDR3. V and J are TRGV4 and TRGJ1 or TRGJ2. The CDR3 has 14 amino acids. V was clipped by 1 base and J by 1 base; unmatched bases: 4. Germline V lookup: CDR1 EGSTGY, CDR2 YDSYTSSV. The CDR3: CATWDGPNYYKKLF. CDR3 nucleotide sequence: TGTGCCACCTGGGATGGACCCAATTATTATAAGAAACTCTTT.

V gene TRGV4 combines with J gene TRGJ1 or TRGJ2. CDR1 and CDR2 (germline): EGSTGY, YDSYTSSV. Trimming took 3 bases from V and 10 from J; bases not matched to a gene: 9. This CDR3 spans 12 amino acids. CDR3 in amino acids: CATWDIGVKKLF. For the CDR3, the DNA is TGTGCCACCTGGGATATCGGCGTGAAGAAACTCTTT.

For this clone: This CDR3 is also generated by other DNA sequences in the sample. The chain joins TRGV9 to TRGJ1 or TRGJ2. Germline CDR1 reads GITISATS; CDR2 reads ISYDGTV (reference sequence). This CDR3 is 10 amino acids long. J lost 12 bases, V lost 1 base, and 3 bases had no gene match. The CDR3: CALWEVGKLF. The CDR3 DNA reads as TGTGCCTTGTGGGAGGTCGGGAAACTCTTT.

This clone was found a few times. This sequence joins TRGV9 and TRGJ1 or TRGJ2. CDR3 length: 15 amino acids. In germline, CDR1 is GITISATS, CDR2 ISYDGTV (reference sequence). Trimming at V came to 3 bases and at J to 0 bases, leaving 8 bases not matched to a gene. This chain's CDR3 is CALWEFSTNYYKKLF. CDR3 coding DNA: TGTGCCTTGTGGGAGTTCTCCACGAATTATTATAAGAAACTCTTT.

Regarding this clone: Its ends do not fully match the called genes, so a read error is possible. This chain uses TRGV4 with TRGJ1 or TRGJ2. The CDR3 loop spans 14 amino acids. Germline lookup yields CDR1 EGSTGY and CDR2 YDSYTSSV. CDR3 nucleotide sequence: TGTGCCACTTGGGATGGCCAAAATCTTTATAAGAAACTCTTT. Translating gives CATWDGQNLYKKLF.

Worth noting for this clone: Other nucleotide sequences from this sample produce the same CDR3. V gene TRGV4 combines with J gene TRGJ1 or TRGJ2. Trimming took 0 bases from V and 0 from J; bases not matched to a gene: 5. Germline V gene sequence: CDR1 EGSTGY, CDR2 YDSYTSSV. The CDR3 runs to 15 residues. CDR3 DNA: TGTGCCACCTGGGATGGGCCTAGGAATTATTATAAGAAACTCTTT. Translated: CATWDGPRNYYKKLF.

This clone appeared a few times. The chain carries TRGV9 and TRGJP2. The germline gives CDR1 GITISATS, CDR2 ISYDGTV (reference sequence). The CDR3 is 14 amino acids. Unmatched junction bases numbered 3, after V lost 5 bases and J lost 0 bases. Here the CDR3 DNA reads TGTGCCTTGTGGGGGAATAGTAGTGATTGGATCAAGACGTTT. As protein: CALWGNSSDWIKTF.

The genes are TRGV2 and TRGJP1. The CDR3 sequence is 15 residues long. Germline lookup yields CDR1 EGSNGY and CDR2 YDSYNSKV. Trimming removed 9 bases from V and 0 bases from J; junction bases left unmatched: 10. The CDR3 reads CATPRKYTTGWFKIF. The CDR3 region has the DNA TGTGCCACCCCCCGAAAATATACCACTGGTTGGTTCAAGATATTT.

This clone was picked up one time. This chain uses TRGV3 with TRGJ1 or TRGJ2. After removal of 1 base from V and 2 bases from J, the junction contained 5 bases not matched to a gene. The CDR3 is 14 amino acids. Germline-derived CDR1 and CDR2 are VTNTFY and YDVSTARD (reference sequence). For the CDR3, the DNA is TGTGCCACCTGGGACAGCTCTCATTATTATAAGAAACTCTTT. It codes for CATWDSSHYYKKLF.

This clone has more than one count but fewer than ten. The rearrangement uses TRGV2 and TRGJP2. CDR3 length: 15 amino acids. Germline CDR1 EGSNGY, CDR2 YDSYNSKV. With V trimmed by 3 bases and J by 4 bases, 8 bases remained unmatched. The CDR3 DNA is TGTGCCACCTGGGACAGGCCTAATAGTGATTGGATCAAGACGTTT. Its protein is CATWDRPNSDWIKTF.

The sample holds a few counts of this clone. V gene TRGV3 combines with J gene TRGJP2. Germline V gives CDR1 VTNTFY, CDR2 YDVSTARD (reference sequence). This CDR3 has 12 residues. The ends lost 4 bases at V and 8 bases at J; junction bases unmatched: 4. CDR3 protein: CATWDSDWIKTF. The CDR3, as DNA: TGTGCCACCTGGGATTCCGATTGGATCAAGACGTTT.

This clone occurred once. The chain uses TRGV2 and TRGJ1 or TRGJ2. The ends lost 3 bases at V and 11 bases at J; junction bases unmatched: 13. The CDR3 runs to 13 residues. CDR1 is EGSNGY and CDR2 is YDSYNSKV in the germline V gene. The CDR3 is CATWDFYSLEKLF. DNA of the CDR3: TGTGCCACCTGGGACTTTTATTCATTGGAGAAACTCTTT.

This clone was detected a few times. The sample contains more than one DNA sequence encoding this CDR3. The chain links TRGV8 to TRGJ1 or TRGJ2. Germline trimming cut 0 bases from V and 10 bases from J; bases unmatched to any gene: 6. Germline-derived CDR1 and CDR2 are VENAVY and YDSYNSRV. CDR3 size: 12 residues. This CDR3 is CATWDRHGKKLF. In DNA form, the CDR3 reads TGTGCCACCTGGGATAGGCACGGCAAGAAACTCTTT.

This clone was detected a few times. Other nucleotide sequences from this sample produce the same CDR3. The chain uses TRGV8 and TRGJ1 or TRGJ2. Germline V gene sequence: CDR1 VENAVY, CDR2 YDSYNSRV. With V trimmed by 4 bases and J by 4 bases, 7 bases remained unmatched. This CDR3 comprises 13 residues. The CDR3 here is CATWDLSYYKKLF. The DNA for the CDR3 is TGTGCCACCTGGGACTTGTCATATTATAAGAAACTCTTT.

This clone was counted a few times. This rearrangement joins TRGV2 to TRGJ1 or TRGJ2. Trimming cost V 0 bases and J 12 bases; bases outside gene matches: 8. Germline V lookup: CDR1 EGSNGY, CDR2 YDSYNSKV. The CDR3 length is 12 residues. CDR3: CATWDGRWAKLF. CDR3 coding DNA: TGTGCCACCTGGGACGGGCGGTGGGCGAAACTCTTT.

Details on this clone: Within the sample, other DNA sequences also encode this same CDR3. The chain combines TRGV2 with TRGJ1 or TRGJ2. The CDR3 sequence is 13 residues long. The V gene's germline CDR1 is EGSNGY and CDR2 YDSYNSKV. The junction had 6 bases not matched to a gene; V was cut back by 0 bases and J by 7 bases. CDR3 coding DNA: TGTGCCACCTGGGACGGGCGTGTCTATAAGAAACTCTTT. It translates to CATWDGRVYKKLF.

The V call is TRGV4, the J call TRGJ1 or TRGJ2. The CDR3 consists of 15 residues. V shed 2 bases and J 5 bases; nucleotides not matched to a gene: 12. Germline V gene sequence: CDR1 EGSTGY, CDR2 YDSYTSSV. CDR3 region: CATWDATPNDYKKLF. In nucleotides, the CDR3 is TGTGCCACCTGGGATGCTACCCCAAACGATTATAAGAAACTCTTT.

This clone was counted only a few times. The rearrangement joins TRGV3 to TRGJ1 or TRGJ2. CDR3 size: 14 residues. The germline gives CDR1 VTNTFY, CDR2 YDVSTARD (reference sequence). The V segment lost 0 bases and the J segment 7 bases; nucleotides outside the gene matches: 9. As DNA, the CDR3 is TGTGCCACCTGGGACAGGCAGGTTGGGTATAAGAAACTCTTT. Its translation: CATWDRQVGYKKLF.

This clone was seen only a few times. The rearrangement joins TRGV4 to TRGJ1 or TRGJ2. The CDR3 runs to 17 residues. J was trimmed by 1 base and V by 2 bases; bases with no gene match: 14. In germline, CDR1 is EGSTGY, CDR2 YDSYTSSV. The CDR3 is CATWDEQADENYYKKLF. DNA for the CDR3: TGTGCCACCTGGGATGAGCAAGCCGATGAAAATTATTATAAGAAACTCTTT.

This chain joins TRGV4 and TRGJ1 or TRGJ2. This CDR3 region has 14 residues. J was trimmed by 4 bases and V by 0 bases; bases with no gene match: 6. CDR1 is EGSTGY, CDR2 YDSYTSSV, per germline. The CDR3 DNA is TGTGCCACCTGGGATGGGGAAGAATATTATAAGAAACTCTTT. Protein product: CATWDGEEYYKKLF.

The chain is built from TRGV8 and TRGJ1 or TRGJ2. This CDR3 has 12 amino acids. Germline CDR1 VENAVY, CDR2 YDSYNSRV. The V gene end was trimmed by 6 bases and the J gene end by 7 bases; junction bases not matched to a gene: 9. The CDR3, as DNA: TGTGCCACCTGGACGCAAGCCTATAAGAAACTCTTT. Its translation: CATWTQAYKKLF.

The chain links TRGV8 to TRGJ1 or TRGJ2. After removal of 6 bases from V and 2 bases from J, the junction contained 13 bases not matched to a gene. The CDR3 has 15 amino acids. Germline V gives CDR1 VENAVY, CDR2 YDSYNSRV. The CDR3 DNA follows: TGTGCCACCTGGCCCAACAAACGGCATTATTATAAGAAACTCTTT. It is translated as CATWPNKRHYYKKLF.

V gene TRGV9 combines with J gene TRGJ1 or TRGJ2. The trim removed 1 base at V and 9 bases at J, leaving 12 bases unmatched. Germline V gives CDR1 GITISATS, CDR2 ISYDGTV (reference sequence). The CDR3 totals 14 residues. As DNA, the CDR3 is TGTGCCTTGTGGGAGGTCCTACATGGCGTTAAGAAACTCTTT. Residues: CALWEVLHGVKKLF.

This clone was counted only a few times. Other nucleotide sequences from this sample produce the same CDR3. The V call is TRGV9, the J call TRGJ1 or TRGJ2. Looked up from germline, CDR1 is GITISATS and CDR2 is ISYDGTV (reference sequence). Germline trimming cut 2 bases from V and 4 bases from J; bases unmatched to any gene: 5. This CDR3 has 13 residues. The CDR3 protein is CALWEGGYYKKLF. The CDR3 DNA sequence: TGTGCCTTGTGGGAGGGGGGGTATTATAAGAAACTCTTT.

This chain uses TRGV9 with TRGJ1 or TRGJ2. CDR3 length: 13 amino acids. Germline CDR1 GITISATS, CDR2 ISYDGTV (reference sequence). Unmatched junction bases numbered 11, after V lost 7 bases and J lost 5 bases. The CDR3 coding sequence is TGTGCCTTGTGCTGGGGCCGACATTATAAGAAACTCTTT. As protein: CALCWGRHYKKLF.

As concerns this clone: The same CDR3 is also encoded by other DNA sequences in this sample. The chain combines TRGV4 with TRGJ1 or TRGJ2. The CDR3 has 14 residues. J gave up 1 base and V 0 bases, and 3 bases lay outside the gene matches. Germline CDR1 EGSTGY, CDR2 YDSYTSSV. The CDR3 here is CATWDGLNYYKKLF. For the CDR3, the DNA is TGTGCCACCTGGGATGGGCTCAATTATTATAAGAAACTCTTT.

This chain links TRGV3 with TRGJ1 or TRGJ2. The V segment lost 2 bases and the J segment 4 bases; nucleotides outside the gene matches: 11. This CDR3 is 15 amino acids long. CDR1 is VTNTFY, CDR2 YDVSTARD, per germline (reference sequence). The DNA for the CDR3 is TGTGCCACCTGGGACACCGCAACAAGATATTATAAGAAACTCTTT. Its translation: CATWDTATRYYKKLF.

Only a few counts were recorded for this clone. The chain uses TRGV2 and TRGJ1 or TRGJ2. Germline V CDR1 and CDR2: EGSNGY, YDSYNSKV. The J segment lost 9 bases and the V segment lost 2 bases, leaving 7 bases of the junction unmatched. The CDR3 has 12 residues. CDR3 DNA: TGTGCCACCTGGGACGACTCCCTTAAGAAACTCTTT. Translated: CATWDDSLKKLF.